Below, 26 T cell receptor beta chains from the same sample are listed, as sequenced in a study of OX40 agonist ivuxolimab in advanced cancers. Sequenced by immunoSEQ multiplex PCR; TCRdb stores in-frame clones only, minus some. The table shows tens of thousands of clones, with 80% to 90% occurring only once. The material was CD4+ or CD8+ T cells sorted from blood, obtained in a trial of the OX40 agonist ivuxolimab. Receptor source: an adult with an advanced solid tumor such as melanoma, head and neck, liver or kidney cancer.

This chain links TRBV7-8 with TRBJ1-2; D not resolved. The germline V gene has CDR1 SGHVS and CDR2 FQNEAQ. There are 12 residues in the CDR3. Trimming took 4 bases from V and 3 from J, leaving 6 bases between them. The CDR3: CASSWTDYGYTF. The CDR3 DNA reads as TGTGCCAGCAGCTGGACGGACTATGGCTACACCTTC.

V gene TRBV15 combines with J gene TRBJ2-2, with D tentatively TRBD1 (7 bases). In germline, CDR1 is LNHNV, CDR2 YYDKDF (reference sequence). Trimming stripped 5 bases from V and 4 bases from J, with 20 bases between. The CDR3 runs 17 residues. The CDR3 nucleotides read TGTGCCACCAGCCCCGGAGGCGGGGACAGCTTCACCGGGGAGCTGTTTTTT. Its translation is CATSPGGGDSFTGELFF.

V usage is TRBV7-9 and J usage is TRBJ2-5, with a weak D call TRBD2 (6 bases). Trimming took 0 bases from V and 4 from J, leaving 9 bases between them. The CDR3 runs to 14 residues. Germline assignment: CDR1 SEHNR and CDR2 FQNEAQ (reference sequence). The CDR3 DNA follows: TGTGCCAGCAGCTTAGCGCGGGGCGGAGAGACCCAGTACTTC. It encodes CASSLARGGETQYF.

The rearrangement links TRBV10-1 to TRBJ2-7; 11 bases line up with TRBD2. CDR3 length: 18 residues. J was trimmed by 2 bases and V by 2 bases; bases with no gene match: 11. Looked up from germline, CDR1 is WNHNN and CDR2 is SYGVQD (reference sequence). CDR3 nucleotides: TGCGCCAGCAGTGAGGGGTTGGTGGGGACTAGCGGAACCTACGAGCAGTACTTC. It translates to CASSEGLVGTSGTYEQYF.

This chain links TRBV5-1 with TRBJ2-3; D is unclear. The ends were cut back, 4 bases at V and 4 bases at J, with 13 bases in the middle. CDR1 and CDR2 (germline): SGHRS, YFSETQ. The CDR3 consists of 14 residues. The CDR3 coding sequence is TGCGCCAGCAGCCTAGGTAGCCCGGCAGATACGCAGTATTTT. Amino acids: CASSLGSPADTQYF.

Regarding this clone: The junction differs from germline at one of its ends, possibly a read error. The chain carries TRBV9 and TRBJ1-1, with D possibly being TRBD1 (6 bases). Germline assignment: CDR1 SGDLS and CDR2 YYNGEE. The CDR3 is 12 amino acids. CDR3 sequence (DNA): TGTGCCAGCAGCGCTGAGGGGGGGCAGCTTGTCTTT. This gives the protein CASSAEGGQLVF.

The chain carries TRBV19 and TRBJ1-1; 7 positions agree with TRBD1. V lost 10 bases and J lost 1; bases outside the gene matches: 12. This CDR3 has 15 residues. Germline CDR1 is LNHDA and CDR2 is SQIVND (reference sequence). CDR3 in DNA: TGTGCCACCATCGACCAAAGGACAGGGAACACTGAAGCTTTCTTT. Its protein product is CATIDQRTGNTEAFF.

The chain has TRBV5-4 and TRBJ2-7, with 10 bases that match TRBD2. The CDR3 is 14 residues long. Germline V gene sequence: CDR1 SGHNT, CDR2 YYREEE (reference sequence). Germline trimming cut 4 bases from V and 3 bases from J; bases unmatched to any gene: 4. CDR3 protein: CASSPGLAIYEQYF. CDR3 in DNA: TGTGCCAGCAGCCCGGGACTAGCGATCTACGAGCAGTACTTC.

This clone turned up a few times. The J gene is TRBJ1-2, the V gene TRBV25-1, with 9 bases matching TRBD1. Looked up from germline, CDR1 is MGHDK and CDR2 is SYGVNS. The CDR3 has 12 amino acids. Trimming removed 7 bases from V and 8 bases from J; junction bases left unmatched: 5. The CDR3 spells CASTTGGMGYTF. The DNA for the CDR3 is TGTGCCAGCACTACAGGGGGCATGGGCTACACCTTC.

The CDR3 here is CASSAGIYGYTF. The CDR3 DNA reads TGTGCCAGCAGCGCAGGGATATATGGCTACACCTTC. The chain has TRBV9 and TRBJ1-2; a possible D gene is TRBD1 (5 bases). Germline assignment: CDR1 SGDLS and CDR2 YYNGEE. CDR3 length: 12 residues. The germline V and J ends were trimmed by 3 bases and 5 bases, with 8 bases remaining between them.

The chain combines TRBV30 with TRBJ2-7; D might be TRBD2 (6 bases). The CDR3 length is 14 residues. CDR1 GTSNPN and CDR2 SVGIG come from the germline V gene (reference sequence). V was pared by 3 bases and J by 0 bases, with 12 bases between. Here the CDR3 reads CAWRLAGFSYEQYF. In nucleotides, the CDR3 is TGTGCCTGGAGGCTGGCGGGGTTCTCCTACGAGCAGTACTTC.

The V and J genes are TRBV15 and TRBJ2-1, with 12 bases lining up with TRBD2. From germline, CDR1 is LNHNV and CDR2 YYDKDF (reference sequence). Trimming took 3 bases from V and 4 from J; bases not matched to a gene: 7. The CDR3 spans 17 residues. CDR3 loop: CATSSVGTSGGYNEQFF. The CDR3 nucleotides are TGTGCCACCAGCAGCGTGGGAACTAGCGGGGGGTACAATGAGCAGTTCTTC.

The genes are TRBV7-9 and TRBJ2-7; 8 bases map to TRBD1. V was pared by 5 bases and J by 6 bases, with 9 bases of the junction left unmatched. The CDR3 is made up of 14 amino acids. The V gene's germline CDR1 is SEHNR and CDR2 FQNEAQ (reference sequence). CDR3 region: CASSPGQGGFEQYF. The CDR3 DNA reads TGTGCCAGCAGCCCAGGACAGGGCGGTTTCGAGCAGTACTTC. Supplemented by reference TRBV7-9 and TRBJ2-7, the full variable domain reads DTGVSQNPRHKITKRGQNVTFRCDPISEHNRLYWYRQTLGQGPEFLTYFQNEAQLEKSRLLSDRFSAERPKGSFSTLEIQRTEQGDSAMYLCASSPGQGGFEQYFGPGTRLTVT.

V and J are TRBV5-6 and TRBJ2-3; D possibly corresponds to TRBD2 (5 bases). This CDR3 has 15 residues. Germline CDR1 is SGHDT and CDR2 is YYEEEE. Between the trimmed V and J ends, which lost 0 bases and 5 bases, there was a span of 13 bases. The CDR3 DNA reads TGTGCCAGCAGCTTGGTACGGGGTGGTGGAGATACGCAGTATTTT. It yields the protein CASSLVRGGGDTQYF.

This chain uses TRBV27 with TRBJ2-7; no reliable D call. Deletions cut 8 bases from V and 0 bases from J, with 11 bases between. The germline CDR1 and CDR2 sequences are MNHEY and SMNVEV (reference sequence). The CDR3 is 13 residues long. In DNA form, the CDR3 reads TGTGCCAGCGCCCCCCAGAGCTCCTACGAGCAGTACTTC. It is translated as CASAPQSSYEQYF.

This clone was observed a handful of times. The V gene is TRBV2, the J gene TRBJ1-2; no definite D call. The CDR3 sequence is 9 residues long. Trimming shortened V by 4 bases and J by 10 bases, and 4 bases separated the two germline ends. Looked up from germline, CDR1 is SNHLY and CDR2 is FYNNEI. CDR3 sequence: CASSGFYTF. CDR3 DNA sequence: TGTGCCAGCAGTGGGTTCTACACCTTC.

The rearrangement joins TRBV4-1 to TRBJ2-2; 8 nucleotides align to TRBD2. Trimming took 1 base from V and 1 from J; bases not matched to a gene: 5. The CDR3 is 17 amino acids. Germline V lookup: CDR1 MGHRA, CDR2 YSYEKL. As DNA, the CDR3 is TGCGCCAGCAGCCAAGGGCAGCGGGGGTTGAACACCGGGGAGCTGTTTTTT. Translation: CASSQGQRGLNTGELFF.

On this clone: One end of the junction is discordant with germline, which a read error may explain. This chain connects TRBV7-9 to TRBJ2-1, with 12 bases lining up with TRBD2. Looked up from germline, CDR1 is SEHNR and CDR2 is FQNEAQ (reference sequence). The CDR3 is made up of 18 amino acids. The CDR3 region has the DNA TGTGCCAGCAGCCCGCCGACCCCCGGGACATACGGGACTAGCGGGTGGGTCTTC. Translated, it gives CASSPPTPGTYGTSGWVF.

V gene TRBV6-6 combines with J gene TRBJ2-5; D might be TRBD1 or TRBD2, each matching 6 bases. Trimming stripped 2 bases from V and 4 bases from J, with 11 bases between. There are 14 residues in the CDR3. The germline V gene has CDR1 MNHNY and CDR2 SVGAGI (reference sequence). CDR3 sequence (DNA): TGTGCCAGCAGTTACGGGGGCGGGATAGAGACCCAGTACTTC. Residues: CASSYGGGIETQYF.

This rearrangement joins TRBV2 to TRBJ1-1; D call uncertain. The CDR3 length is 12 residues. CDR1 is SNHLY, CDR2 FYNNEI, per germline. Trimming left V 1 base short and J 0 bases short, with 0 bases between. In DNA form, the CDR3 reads TGTGCCAGCAGTGAAGTGAACACTGAAGCTTTCTTT. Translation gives CASSEVNTEAFF.

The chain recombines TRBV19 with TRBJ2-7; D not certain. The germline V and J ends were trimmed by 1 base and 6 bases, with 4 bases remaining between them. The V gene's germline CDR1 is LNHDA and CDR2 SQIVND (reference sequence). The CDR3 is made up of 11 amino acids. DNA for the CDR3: TGTGCCAGTAGTATAGGACGCGAGCAGTACTTC. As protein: CASSIGREQYF.

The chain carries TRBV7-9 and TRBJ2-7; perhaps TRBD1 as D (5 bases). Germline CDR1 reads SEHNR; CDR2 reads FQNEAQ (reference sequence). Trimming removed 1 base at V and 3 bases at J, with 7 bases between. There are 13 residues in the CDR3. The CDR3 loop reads CASSLDDSYEQYF. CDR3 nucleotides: TGTGCCAGCAGCTTAGATGACAGCTACGAGCAGTACTTC.

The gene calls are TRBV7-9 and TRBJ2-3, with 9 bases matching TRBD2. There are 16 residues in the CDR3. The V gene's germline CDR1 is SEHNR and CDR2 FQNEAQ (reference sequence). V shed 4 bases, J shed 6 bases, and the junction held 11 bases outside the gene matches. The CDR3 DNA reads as TGTGCCAGCAGCTCCACCGTGCGGGGGGGCCTTGATACGCAGTATTTT. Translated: CASSSTVRGGLDTQYF.

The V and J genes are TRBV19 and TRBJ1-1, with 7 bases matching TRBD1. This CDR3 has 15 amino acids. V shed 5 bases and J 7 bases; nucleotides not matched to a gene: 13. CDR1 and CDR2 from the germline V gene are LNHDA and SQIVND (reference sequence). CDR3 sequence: CASSLQTGRVSEAFF. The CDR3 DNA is TGTGCCAGTAGTCTGCAGACAGGGAGGGTCAGTGAAGCTTTCTTT. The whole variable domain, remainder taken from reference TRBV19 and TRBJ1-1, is DGGITQSPKYLFRKEGQNVTLSCEQNLNHDAMYWYRQDPGQGLRLIYYSQIVNDFQKGDIAEGYSVSREKKESFPLTVTSAQKNPTAFYLCASSLQTGRVSEAFFGQGTRLTVV.

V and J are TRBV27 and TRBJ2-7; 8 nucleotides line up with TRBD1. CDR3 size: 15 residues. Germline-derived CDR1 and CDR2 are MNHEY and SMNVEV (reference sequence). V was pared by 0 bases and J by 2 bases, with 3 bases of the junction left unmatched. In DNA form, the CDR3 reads TGTGCCAGCAGTTTATCCCGGACAGGGACCTACGAGCAGTACTTC. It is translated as CASSLSRTGTYEQYF.

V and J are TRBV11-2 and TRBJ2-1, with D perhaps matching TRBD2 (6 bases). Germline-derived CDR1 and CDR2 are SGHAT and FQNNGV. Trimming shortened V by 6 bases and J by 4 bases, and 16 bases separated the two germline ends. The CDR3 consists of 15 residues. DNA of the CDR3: TGTGCCAGCAGGCAACCCGGGACTTATTACAATGAGCAGTTCTTC. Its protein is CASRQPGTYYNEQFF.